These 10 T cell receptor beta chains share one sample of origin, sequenced in a study of blood T cell repertoires in COVID-19. The method was immunoSEQ multiplex PCR; TCRdb's version includes in-frame clones alone and lacks a portion of them. Of 70,000 or so clones in the sample, 87% were seen once. Source material: peripheral blood. Every receptor here comes from a woman older than 75 with active or convalescent COVID-19.

The V call is TRBV12-3 or TRBV12-4, the J call TRBJ2-5; the D gene is possibly TRBD1 (6 bases). This CDR3 is built from 13 residues. V shed 6 bases and J shed 10 bases, with 18 bases lying between them. CDR3 sequence (DNA): TGTGCCAGCAGAGGGGGTTGGAGGTCCCTCCAGTACTTC. As protein: CASRGGWRSLQYF.

The chain recombines TRBV19 with TRBJ1-4; D ambiguous. V lost 6 bases to trimming and J lost 8 bases, with 16 bases between them. Germline CDR1 is LNHDA and CDR2 is SQIVND (reference sequence). This CDR3 is 14 amino acids long. CDR3 loop: CASRDPGSSEKLFF. The CDR3 DNA is TGTGCCAGTAGAGACCCAGGTTCCTCGGAAAAACTGTTTTTT.

This chain uses TRBV14 with TRBJ2-5; D is uncertain. The germline V gene has CDR1 SGHDN and CDR2 FVKESK. V dropped 1 base and J dropped 5 bases, with 8 bases sitting between them. This CDR3 has 13 residues. The CDR3 DNA reads TGTGCCAGCAGCCAAGGTCGCGAGGAGACCCAGTACTTC. Protein product: CASSQGREETQYF.

This sequence joins TRBV6-2 or TRBV6-3 and TRBJ1-1; D remains unclear. The CDR3 loop spans 12 amino acids. V lost 4 bases to trimming and J lost 5 bases, with 8 bases between them. The germline V gene has CDR1 MNHEY and CDR2 SVGEGT. Here the CDR3 DNA reads TGTGCCAGCAGTTTCGATCGGACTGAAGCTTTCTTT. Protein: CASSFDRTEAFF.

This chain joins TRBV12-3 or TRBV12-4 and TRBJ2-7, with unresolved D. V was cut by 3 bases and J by 7 bases, with 10 bases left in between. The CDR3 loop spans 12 amino acids. The CDR3 DNA follows: TGTGCCAGCAGTTTGACACCCCTGGAGCAGTACTTC. This gives the protein CASSLTPLEQYF.

This chain links TRBV24-1 with TRBJ2-1; weak D call: TRBD2 (6 bases). The length of the CDR3 is 11 residues. Germline V CDR1 and CDR2: KGHDR, SFDVKD. The V end was cut by 6 bases, the J end by 13 bases, with 12 bases between. The CDR3 sequence is CATSHGTDQFF. In DNA, the CDR3 is TGTGCCACCAGTCATGGGACTGATCAGTTCTTC.

The chain joins TRBV3-1 (or the pseudogene TRBV3-2) to TRBJ2-4, with D tentatively TRBD1 (6 bases). This CDR3 is 19 amino acids long. The V gene's germline CDR1 is LGHDT and CDR2 YNNKEL (reference sequence). Trimming cost V 0 bases and J 3 bases, with 21 bases left between them. CDR3 DNA: TGTGCCAGCAGCCAAGAGGCCCTGACAGGTCGAAGTGGCAAAAACATTCAGTACTTC. Protein sequence: CASSQEALTGRSGKNIQYF.

The V and J genes are TRBV9 and TRBJ1-6, with D maybe TRBD1 (5 bases). Germline CDR1 SGDLS, CDR2 YYNGEE. V lost 0 bases and J lost 9, with 10 bases in between. This CDR3 contains 14 residues. The CDR3 nucleotides are TGTGCCAGCAGCGTAGACTTGGGGGGTTCACCCCTCCACTTT. This translates into CASSVDLGGSPLHF.

The chain combines TRBV5-1 with TRBJ2-1; 8 nucleotides line up with TRBD1. After removal of 4 bases from V and 0 bases from J, the junction contained 3 bases not matched to a gene. The germline V gene has CDR1 SGHRS and CDR2 YFSETQ. This CDR3 has 15 residues. CDR3 residues: CASSRGQGSYNEQFF. The CDR3, as DNA: TGCGCCAGCAGCAGAGGACAGGGCTCCTACAATGAGCAGTTCTTC.

V and J are TRBV5-4 and TRBJ1-6; 9 bases fit TRBD1. The CDR3 spans 15 residues. Germline trimming cut 3 bases from V and 4 bases from J; bases unmatched to any gene: 2. Germline V CDR1 and CDR2: SGHNT, YYREEE (reference sequence). The CDR3 reads CASSSGQGYNSPLHF. CDR3 DNA sequence: TGTGCCAGCAGCTCTGGACAGGGGTATAATTCACCCCTCCACTTT.